This TCR beta chain was found in a study of T cell responses to AZD1222 COVID-19 vaccine (dated by TCRdb to 2020 to 2022). As for the study more broadly: AZD1222 recipients given second doses at about 4 weeks or at about 12 weeks were pooled, since spike-specific TCR depth and breadth were not found to differ between the two schedules. TCR sequencing was performed for roughly 250 trial participants, of whom roughly 200 were given two doses of AZD1222 and about 25 were given two doses of MenACWY control vaccine. Enrollment into the trials was organized by age into subgroups of 18-55, 56-69 and 70-plus years, and those subgroups contained roughly 140, 27 and 60 TCR-sequenced participants, respectively.

Here is what the overall study found, with its caveats: Conclusions about previously exposed vaccinees are limited because only five to seven AZD1222 recipients were SARS-CoV-2 seropositive at baseline. After two AZD1222 doses, both the breadth and the depth of spike-specific TCRs were significantly higher than at day 0 and than in MenACWY recipients. Because no day 14 peak-response samples were available, the repertoires could be characterized only after the peak T cell response. Participants were mostly white British, with more females than males. The authors suggested clonal diversity may have been underestimated. In the small 56-69-year group, the increase in depth fell short of significance, most likely because of low power. Nearly half of unique spike-specific TCRs reportedly recognized epitopes outside regions mutated in the B.1.351 and B.1.1.7 variants. CD4 TCRs associated with the vaccine covered the entire spike protein, and the dominant responses were in regions 160-218 and 743-854.

Reading the label with the study, this specimen's time point is: baseline before first vaccination. Vaccinee samples came from UK trials COV001 and COV002, including a single-blind randomized controlled phase 2/3 trial of AZD1222 (ChAdOx1 nCoV-19) in healthy adults. For TCRbeta chain sequencing, PBMC samples from trial participants were taken at day 0 and at day 28 after the second dose. Remarks on this clone: This receptor's antigen is unknown. The sample holds no much larger clone one base away, and base qualities are not on file.

Taken from cysteine to phenylalanine, the CDR3 has 15 residues. Of the read, only the CDR3 DNA is kept; its 45 bases are in frame from base 1. The CDR1 and CDR2 encoded by the germline V gene are KGHSH and LQKENI. Germline trimming amounts to 3 bases on V and 6 bases on J, with 5 as the count of junction bases outside the gene matches. The CDR3 regions of human TCRbeta chains were analyzed by immunosequencing. The paper's processing steps were these. Repertoire TCRs were checked for matches against a reference library of SARS-CoV-2-specific TCRs that had been generated using the MIRA antigen-specificity platform. Breadth was defined as the fraction of unique TCRs that were SARS-CoV-2-associated. Depth was defined as the fraction of total T cells that were SARS-CoV-2-associated. Using the MIRA data, each spike-specific TCR was assigned both to the spike region to which the TCR was reactive and to a CD4 or CD8 class. Log10-transformed breadth and depth values were compared by one-way ANOVA with Sidak's multiple comparisons tests. TCRdb took over this immuneACCESS table, retaining in-frame rearrangements with V and J assigned. Such tables are incomplete; in checked studies, under half of the missing clones stem from an unresolved V gene, and the remainder is unexplained. V and J calls and clone size follow that table, whereas D and trimming were derived from the DNA. The sample includes approximately 82,000 clones, with roughly 90% observed a single time. The top ten clones comprise roughly 5% of the sample.

The receptor comes from an adult in good health. This chain joins TRBV18 to TRBJ1-5; 10 bases in between match TRBD1. Specimen: peripheral blood, collected on day 0 of AZD1222 vaccination. The CDR3 region reads CASSPDRGGGQPQHF. The DNA reads as follows: TGTGCCAGCTCACCGGACAGGGGGGGAGGTCAGCCCCAGCATTTT. With the portions outside the CDR3 filled from the reference TRBV18 and TRBJ1-5 genes, the complete variable region becomes NAGVMQNPRHLVRRRGQEARLRCSPMKGHSHVYWYRQLPEEGLKFMVYLQKENIIDESGMPKERFSAEFPKEGPSILRIQQVVRGDSAAYFCASSPDRGGGQPQHFGDGTRLSIL.